This T cell receptor (beta chain) was captured by sequencing in a study of Graves' ophthalmopathy and Graves' hyperthyroidism. This clonotype was seen many times. V trimming: 8 bases; J trimming: 5 bases; junction bases outside the gene matches: 7. Germline CDR1 and CDR2: GTSNPN and SVGIG (reference sequence). The CDR3 contains 13 residues. Amplification from RNA transcripts yielded the TCR beta CDR3 regions. An initial RT-PCR round employing HTBI primers preceded a second-round multiplex PCR. TCRdb called the multiplex PCR reads again in MiXCR, with one record for every CDR3 protein. This table holds some 170,000 distinct CDR3 sequences, roughly two fifths found once.

The sequence was collected from a man aged 30 to 39 with Graves' ophthalmopathy. The chain recombines TRBV30 with TRBJ1-1; 11 nucleotides match TRBD1. Sequenced sample: peripheral blood. CDR3 protein: CAGGQGEYTEAFF. The CDR3 bases are TGTGCCGGGGGACAGGGGGAGTATACTGAAGCTTTCTTT.